The T cell receptor (beta chain) described here comes from a study of blood T cell repertoires in COVID-19. Study overall: Collection of acute and convalescent COVID-19 samples took place in the United States, Italy and Spain. PBMCs, B-cell-depleted T cells, or T cells were the source of the cDNA or gDNA that made up the material.

Original data processing: From reference gene primer amplification, estimates of nucleated cell counts were derived. Generated by immunoSEQ multiplex PCR, the TCRdb table keeps only in-frame clones and is missing some. That table is the source of V, J and clone size, and D and trimming were worked out from the DNA. The sample includes some 190,000 clones, roughly 80% seen only once; the top ten take roughly 12%. The CDR3 length is 15 residues. Germline V gives CDR1 SGHDT, CDR2 YYEEEE. V was shortened by 3 bases and J by 1 base, with 11 bases between the two germline ends. Material for sequencing was peripheral blood. The TCR originated in a woman between 45 and 65 years old with acute or convalescent COVID-19. The rearrangement links TRBV5-6 to TRBJ1-5, with a tentative D call TRBD1 (5 bases). CDR3 nucleotides: TGTGCCAGCAGCTGGGGTGGGGGGAGCAATCAGCCCCAGCATTTT. Protein sequence: CASSWGGGSNQPQHF. The variable domain in full, with the rest retrieved from reference TRBV5-6 and TRBJ1-5, is DAGVTQSPTHLIKTRGQQVTLRCSPKSGHDTVSWYQQALGQGPQFIFQYYEEEERQRGNFPDRFSGHQFPNYSSELNVNALLLGDSALYLCASSWGGGSNQPQHFGDGTRLSIL.